Listed here are 5 T cell receptor beta chains from one sample, sequenced in a study of early T cells in non-severe SARS-CoV-2 infection. TCRdb recomputed calls from the 5' RACE reads with MiXCR, one row per CDR3 protein. This sample yields about 25,000 distinct CDR3 sequences, of which 4% to 5.5% are seen a single time; roughly 6.7% belongs to the top ten. Sample: whole blood. The source of these receptors is an adult who was a healthcare worker with PCR-confirmed SARS-CoV-2 infection or an uninfected control (not recorded which).

This clonotype was seen at least ten times. The chain uses TRBV12-3 or TRBV12-4 and TRBJ1-5, with D possibly being TRBD1 (5 bases). This CDR3 has 14 amino acids. Trimming removed 2 bases from V and 5 bases from J, with 10 bases in between. The CDR3 protein is CASSLQGEDQPQHF. In DNA, the CDR3 is TGTGCCAGCAGTTTACAGGGAGAGGATCAGCCCCAGCATTTT.

This clonotype was seen repeatedly, ten times or more. The chain links TRBV5-1 to TRBJ2-3; D call uncertain. Germline V gene lookup returns CDR1 SGHRS and CDR2 YFSETQ. V shed 4 bases and J shed 0 bases, with 12 bases lying between them. This CDR3 region has 15 residues. The CDR3 sequence is CASSPETVSTDTQYF. Written as DNA, the CDR3 is TGCGCCAGCAGCCCGGAAACGGTTAGCACAGATACGCAGTATTTT.

This clonotype has a count of ten or more. This chain uses TRBV11-1 with TRBJ1-1; 9 bases are shared with TRBD1. V trimming: 5 bases; J trimming: 1 base; junction bases outside the gene matches: 5. Germline CDR1 and CDR2: SGHAT and FQDESV (reference sequence). The CDR3 totals 15 residues. The CDR3 bases are TGTGCCAGCAGCCCACAGGGGGCCGGGAACACTGAAGCTTTCTTT. Protein sequence: CASSPQGAGNTEAFF.

This clonotype appeared a few times. The chain joins TRBV20-1 to TRBJ1-6; 9 bases align to TRBD1. The CDR3 length is 14 residues. CDR1 and CDR2 (germline): DFQATT, SNEGSKA (reference sequence). V was clipped by 6 bases and J by 7 bases; unmatched bases: 7. CDR3 bases: TGCAGTGCAATGACAGGGGGATTGAATTCACCCCTCCACTTT. Translating it yields CSAMTGGLNSPLHF.

This clonotype was seen more than once but under ten times. The gene calls are TRBV29-1 and TRBJ2-5; D is possibly TRBD1 (5 bases). This CDR3 has 13 amino acids. The germline V gene has CDR1 SQVTM and CDR2 ANQGSEA. Trimming left V 4 bases short and J 1 base short, with 10 bases between. The CDR3 is CSVGVDTQETQYF. DNA for the CDR3: TGCAGCGTTGGGGTGGACACCCAAGAGACCCAGTACTTC.